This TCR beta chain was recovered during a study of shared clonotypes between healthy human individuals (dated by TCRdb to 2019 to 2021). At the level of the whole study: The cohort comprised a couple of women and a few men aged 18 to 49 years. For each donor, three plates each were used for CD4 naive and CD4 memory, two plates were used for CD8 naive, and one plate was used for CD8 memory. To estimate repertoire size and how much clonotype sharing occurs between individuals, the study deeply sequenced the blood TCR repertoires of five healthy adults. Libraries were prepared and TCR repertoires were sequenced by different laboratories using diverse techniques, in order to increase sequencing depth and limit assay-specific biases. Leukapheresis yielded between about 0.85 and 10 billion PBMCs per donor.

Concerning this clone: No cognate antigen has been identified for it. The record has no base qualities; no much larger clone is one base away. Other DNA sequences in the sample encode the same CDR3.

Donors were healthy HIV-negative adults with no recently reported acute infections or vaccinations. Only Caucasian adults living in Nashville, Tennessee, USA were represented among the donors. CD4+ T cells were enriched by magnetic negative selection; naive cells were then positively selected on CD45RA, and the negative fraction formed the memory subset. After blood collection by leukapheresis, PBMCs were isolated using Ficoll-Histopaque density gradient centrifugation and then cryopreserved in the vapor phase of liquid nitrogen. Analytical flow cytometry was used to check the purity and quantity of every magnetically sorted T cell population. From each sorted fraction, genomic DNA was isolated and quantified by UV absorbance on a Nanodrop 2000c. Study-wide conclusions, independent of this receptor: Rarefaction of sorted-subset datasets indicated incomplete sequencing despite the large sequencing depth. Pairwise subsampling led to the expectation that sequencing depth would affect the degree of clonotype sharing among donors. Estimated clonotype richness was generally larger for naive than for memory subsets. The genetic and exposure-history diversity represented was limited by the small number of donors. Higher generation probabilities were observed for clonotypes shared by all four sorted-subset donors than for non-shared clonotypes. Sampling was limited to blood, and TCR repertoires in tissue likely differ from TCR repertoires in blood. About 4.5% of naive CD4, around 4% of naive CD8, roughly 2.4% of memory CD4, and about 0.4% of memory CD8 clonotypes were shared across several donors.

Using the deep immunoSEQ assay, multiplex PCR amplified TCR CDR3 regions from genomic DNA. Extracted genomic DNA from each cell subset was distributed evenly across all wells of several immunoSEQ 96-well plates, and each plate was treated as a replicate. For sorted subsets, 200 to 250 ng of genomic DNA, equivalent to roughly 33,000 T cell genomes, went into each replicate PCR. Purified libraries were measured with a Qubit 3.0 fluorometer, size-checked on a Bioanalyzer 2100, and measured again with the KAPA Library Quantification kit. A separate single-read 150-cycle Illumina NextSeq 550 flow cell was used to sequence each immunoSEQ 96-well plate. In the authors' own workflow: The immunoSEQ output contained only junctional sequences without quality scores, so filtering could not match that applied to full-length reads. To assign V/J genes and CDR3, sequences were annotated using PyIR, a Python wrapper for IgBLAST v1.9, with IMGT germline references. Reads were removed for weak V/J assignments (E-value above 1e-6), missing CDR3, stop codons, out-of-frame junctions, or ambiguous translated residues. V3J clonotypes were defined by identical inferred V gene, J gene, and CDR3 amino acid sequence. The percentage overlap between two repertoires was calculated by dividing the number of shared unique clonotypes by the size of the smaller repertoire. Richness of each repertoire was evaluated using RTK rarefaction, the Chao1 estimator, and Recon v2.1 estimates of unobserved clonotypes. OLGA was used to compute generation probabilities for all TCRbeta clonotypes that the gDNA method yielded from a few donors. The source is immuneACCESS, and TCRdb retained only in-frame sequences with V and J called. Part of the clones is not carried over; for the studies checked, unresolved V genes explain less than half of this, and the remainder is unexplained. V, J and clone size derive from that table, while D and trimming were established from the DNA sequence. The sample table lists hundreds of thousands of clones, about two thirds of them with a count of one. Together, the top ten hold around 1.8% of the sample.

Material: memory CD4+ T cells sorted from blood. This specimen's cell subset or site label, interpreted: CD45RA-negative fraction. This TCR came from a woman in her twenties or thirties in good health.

The encoded CDR3 is CAWSVRGDTQYF. The nucleotide sequence reads as follows: TGTGCCTGGAGTGTAAGGGGCGATACGCAGTATTTT. The rearranged chain carries TRBV30 and TRBJ2-3; a tentative D call is TRBD1 (5 bases match). Based on the germline V gene (reference sequence), the CDR1 and CDR2 sequences are GTSNPN and SVGIG. From the cysteine through the phenylalanine, the CDR3 covers 12 amino acids. Only the CDR3 DNA stays, 36 bases, in frame from base 1. Relative to germline, V is 0 bases shorter and J is 6 bases shorter, with 7 bases between their ends.